This TCR beta chain was sequenced in a study of T cell responses to AZD1222 COVID-19 vaccine. In this sample, this clone turned up a few times. Here immunoSEQ multiplex PCR was the method, and the copy in TCRdb shows in-frame clones only, minus some. Here the sample spans about 94,000 clones, 85% being singletons. This CDR3 has 15 amino acids. V lost 5 bases and J lost 9, with 23 bases in between. Germline V gives CDR1 MDHEN, CDR2 SYDVKM. Second doses at about 4 or about 12 weeks were pooled. The material was peripheral blood, obtained 28 days after the second AZD1222 dose. The TCR sequence derives from an adult who received the AZD1222 COVID-19 vaccine. The chain employs TRBV28 and TRBJ2-7, with D perhaps TRBD1 (6 bases). The CDR3 coding sequence is TGTGCCAGCAGTCCCGAGGGAACAGGGACCCAGGGGCAGTACTTC. This gives the protein CASSPEGTGTQGQYF.